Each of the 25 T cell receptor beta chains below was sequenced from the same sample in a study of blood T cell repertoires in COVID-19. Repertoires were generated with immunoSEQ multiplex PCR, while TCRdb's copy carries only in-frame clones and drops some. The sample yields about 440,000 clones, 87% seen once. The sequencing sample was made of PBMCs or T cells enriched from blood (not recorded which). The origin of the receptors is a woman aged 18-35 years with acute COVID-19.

The CDR3 loop reads CSVARGRPEKLFF. CDR3 nucleotides: TGCAGCGTTGCCAGGGGGCGCCCGGAAAAACTGTTTTTT. This rearrangement joins TRBV29-1 to TRBJ1-4, with 8 bases aligning to TRBD1. The germline V gene encodes CDR1 SQVTM and CDR2 ANQGSEA. The CDR3 has 13 amino acids. The V gene end was trimmed by 4 bases and the J gene end by 8 bases; junction bases not matched to a gene: 6.

The CDR3 DNA reads TGTGCCAGCAGCAAAAAGACTAGCGGGAGGAGAAGGAATGAGCAGTTCTTC. Amino acid sequence: CASSKKTSGRRRNEQFF. The chain is built from TRBV21-1 and TRBJ2-1; TRBD2 was called by the table and not checked on the DNA. TRBV21-1 has pseudogene status. This CDR3 spans 17 amino acids.

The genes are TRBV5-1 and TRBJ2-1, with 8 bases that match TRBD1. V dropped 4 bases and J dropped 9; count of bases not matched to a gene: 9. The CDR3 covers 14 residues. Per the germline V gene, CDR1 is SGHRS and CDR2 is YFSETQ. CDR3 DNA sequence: TGCGCCAGCAGCGCCGGGACAGGCACATTTGAGCAGTTCTTC. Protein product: CASSAGTGTFEQFF.

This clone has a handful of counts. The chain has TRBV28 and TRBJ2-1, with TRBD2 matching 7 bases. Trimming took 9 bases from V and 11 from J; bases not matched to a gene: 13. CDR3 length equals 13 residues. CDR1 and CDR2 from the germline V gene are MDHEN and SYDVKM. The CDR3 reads CASIRISGTKQFF. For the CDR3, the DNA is TGTGCCAGTATCAGAATCTCCGGGACTAAGCAGTTCTTC.

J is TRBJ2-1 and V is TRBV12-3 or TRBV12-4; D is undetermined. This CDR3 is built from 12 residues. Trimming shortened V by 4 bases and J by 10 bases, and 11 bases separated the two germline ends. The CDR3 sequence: CASSSPAVEQFF. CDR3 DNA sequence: TGTGCCAGCAGTTCCCCCGCGGTCGAGCAGTTCTTC.

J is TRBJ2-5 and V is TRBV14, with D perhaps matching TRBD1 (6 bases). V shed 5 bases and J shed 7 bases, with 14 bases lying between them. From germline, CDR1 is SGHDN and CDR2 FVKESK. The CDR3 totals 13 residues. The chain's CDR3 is CASSSTGLGTQYF. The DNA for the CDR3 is TGTGCCAGCAGCTCGACAGGTCTCGGGACCCAGTACTTC.

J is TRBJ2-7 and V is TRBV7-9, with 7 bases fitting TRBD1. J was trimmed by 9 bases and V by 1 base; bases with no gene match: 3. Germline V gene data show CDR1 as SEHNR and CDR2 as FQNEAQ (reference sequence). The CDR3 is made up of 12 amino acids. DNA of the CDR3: TGTGCCAGCAGCTTAGGGGACAGCGGGCAGTACTTC. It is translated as CASSLGDSGQYF. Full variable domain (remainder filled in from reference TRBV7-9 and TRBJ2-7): DTGVSQNPRHKITKRGQNVTFRCDPISEHNRLYWYRQTLGQGPEFLTYFQNEAQLEKSRLLSDRFSAERPKGSFSTLEIQRTEQGDSAMYLCASSLGDSGQYFGPGTRLTVT.

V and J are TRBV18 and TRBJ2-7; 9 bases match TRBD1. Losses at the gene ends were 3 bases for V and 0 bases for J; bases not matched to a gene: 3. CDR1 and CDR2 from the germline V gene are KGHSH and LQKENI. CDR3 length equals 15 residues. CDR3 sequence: CASSPSQGASYEQYF. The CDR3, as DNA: TGTGCCAGCTCACCGTCACAGGGGGCCTCCTACGAGCAGTACTTC. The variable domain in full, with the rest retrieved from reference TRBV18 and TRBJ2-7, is NAGVMQNPRHLVRRRGQEARLRCSPMKGHSHVYWYRQLPEEGLKFMVYLQKENIIDESGMPKERFSAEFPKEGPSILRIQQVVRGDSAAYFCASSPSQGASYEQYFGPGTRLTVT.

CDR3 DNA: TGCGCCAGCAGCTTTTCTGGAACGGGAGATACGCAGTATTTT. Its protein is CASSFSGTGDTQYF. The V call is TRBV5-1, the J call TRBJ2-3; the D is unclear. Trimming shortened V by 2 bases and J by 5 bases, and 12 bases separated the two germline ends. Germline assignment: CDR1 SGHRS and CDR2 YFSETQ. The CDR3 covers 14 residues.

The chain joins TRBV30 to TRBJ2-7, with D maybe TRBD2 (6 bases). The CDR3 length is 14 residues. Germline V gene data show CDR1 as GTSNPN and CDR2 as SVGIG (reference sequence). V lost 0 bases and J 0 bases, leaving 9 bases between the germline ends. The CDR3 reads CAWSVGAGSYEQYF. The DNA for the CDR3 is TGTGCCTGGAGTGTCGGAGCGGGCTCCTACGAGCAGTACTTC.

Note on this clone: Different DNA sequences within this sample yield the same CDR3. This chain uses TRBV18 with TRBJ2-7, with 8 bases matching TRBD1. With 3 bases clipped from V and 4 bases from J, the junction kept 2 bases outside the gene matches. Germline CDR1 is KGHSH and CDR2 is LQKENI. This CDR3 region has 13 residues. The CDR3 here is CASSPRTGYEQYF. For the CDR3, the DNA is TGTGCCAGCTCACCGAGGACAGGGTACGAGCAGTACTTC.

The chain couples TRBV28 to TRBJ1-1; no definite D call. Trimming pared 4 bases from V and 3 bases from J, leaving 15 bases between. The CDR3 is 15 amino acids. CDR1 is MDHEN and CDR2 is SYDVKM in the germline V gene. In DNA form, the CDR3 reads TGTGCCAGCAGTTCCAGGCCGCGGGCCGACACTGAAGCTTTCTTT. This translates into CASSSRPRADTEAFF.

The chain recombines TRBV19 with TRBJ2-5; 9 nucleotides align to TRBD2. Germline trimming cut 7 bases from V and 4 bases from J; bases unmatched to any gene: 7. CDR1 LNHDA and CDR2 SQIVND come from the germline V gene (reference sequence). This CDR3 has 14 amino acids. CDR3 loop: CASMERGAPETQYF. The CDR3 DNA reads TGTGCCAGTATGGAGCGGGGGGCTCCAGAGACCCAGTACTTC. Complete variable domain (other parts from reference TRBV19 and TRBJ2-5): DGGITQSPKYLFRKEGQNVTLSCEQNLNHDAMYWYRQDPGQGLRLIYYSQIVNDFQKGDIAEGYSVSREKKESFPLTVTSAQKNPTAFYLCASMERGAPETQYFGPGTRLLVL.

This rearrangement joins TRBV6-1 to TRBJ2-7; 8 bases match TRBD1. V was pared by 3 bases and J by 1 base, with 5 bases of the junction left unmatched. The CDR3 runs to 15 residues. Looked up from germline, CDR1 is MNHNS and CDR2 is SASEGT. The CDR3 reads CASSEGTGLSYEQYF. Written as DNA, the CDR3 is TGTGCCAGCAGTGAGGGGACAGGCTTATCCTACGAGCAGTACTTC.

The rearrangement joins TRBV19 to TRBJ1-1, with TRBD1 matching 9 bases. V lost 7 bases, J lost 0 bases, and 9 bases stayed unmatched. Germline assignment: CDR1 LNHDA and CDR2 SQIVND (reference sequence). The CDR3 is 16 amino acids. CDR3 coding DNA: TGTGCCAGTACCCTTGACAGGGGGGTGTTGAACACTGAAGCTTTCTTT. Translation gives CASTLDRGVLNTEAFF. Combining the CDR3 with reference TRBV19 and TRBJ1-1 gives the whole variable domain DGGITQSPKYLFRKEGQNVTLSCEQNLNHDAMYWYRQDPGQGLRLIYYSQIVNDFQKGDIAEGYSVSREKKESFPLTVTSAQKNPTAFYLCASTLDRGVLNTEAFFGQGTRLTVV.

CDR3: CASRWGGVTKETQYF. The CDR3 DNA follows: TGCGCCAGCAGGTGGGGGGGAGTTACTAAAGAGACCCAGTACTTC. The rearrangement uses TRBV5-1 and TRBJ2-5; 7 nucleotides agree with TRBD2. The CDR3 consists of 15 residues. Germline lookup yields CDR1 SGHRS and CDR2 YFSETQ. V trimming: 5 bases; J trimming: 3 bases; junction bases outside the gene matches: 10.

DNA of the CDR3: TGTGCCAGCAGCTTCCAGGGGGCGAATTCACCCCTCCACTTT. Its protein is CASSFQGANSPLHF. The rearrangement links TRBV11-2 to TRBJ1-6; 8 positions agree with TRBD1. The CDR3 extends over 14 amino acids. V was clipped by 3 bases and J by 7 bases; unmatched bases: 2. Germline values: CDR1 SGHAT, CDR2 FQNNGV. Looking up the rest from reference TRBV11-2 and TRBJ1-6 gives the full variable domain: EAGVAQSPRYKIIEKRQSVAFWCNPISGHATLYWYQQILGQGPKLLIQFQNNGVVDDSQLPKDRFSAERLKGVDSTLKIQPAKLEDSAVYLCASSFQGANSPLHFGNGTRLTVT.

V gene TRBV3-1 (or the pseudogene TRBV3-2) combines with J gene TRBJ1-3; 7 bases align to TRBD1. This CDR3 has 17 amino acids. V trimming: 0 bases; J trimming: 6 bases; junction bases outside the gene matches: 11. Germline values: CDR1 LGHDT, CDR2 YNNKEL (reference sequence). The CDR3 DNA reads TGTGCCAGCAGCCAAGATAGTTACAGGGGAGCTTTAAACACCATATATTTT. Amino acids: CASSQDSYRGALNTIYF.

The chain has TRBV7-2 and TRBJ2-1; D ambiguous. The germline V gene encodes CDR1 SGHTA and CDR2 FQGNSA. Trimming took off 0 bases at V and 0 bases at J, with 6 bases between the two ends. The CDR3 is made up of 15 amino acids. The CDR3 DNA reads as TGTGCCAGCAGCTTAGCGTACGGCTCCTACAATGAGCAGTTCTTC. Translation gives CASSLAYGSYNEQFF.

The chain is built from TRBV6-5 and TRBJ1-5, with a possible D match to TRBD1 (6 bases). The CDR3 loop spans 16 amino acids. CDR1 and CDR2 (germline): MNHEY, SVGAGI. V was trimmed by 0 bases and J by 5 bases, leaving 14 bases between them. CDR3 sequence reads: CASSYSTGFGDQPQHF. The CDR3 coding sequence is TGTGCCAGCAGTTACTCAACAGGGTTTGGGGATCAGCCCCAGCATTTT.

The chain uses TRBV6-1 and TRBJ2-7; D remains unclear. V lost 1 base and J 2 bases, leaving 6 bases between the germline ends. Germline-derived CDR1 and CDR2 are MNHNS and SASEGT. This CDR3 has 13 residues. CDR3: CASSEETAYEQYF. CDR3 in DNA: TGTGCCAGCAGTGAAGAGACTGCCTACGAGCAGTACTTC.

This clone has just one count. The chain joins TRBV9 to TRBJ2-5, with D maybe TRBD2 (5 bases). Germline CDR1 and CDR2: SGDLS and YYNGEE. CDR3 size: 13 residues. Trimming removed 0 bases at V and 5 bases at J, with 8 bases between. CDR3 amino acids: CASSVGRRETQYF. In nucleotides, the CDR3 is TGTGCCAGCAGCGTAGGGAGGAGGGAGACCCAGTACTTC. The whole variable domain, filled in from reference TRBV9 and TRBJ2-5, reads DSGVTQTPKHLITATGQRVTLRCSPRSGDLSVYWYQQSLDQGLQFLIQYYNGEERAKGNILERFSAQQFPDLHSELNLSSLELGDSALYFCASSVGRRETQYFGPGTRLLVL.

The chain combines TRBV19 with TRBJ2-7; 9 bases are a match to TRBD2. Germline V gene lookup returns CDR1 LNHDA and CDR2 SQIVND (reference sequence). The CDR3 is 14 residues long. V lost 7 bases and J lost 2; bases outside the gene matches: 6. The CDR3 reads CASKSSGKPYEQYF. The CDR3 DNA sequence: TGTGCCAGTAAATCTAGCGGGAAGCCCTACGAGCAGTACTTC.

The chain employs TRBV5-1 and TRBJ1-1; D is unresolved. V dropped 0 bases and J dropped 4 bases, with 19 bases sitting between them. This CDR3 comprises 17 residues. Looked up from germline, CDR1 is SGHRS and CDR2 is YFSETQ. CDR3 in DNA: TGCGCCAGCAGCTTGGTAGGCACCTATACCCGGGGCACTGAAGCTTTCTTT. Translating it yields CASSLVGTYTRGTEAFF.

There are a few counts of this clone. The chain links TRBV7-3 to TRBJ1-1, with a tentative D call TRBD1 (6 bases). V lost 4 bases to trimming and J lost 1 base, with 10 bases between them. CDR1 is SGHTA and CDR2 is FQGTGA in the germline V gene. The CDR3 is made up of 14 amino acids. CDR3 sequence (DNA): TGTGCCAGCAGCTCCGGGACACAGAACACTGAAGCTTTCTTT. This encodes CASSSGTQNTEAFF.